This TCR beta chain was identified during a study of OX40 agonist ivuxolimab in advanced cancers. Deletions cut 5 bases from V and 6 bases from J, with 17 bases between. Germline values: CDR1 KGHSH, CDR2 LQKENI. This CDR3 has 14 residues. Regarding the study as a whole: Averaging showed that CD8+ T cells had more expanded clones than CD4+ did.

With regard to this clone: Antigen: not known.

The repertoire was sequenced with immunoSEQ multiplex PCR; TCRdb's copy has only in-frame clones and lacks some. The sample records some 80,000 clones, roughly nine tenths being singletons. This sequence was found in an adult with an advanced solid tumor such as melanoma, head and neck, liver or kidney cancer. Sequencing was performed on CD4+ or CD8+ T cells sorted from blood, taken in a trial of the OX40 agonist ivuxolimab. This chain joins TRBV18 and TRBJ2-7, with D unresolved. Here the CDR3 reads CASSGLQEMGEQYF. CDR3 coding DNA: TGTGCCAGCTCAGGGTTGCAGGAGATGGGCGAGCAGTACTTC. The variable domain in full, completed from reference TRBV18 and TRBJ2-7, reads NAGVMQNPRHLVRRRGQEARLRCSPMKGHSHVYWYRQLPEEGLKFMVYLQKENIIDESGMPKERFSAEFPKEGPSILRIQQVVRGDSAAYFCASSGLQEMGEQYFGPGTRLTVT.